What follows are 2 T cell receptor beta chains derived from one specimen sequenced in a study of blood T cell repertoires in COVID-19. The repertoire was sequenced with immunoSEQ multiplex PCR; TCRdb's copy has only in-frame clones and lacks some. The sample has 140,000 to 150,000 clones, more than 60% seen once. Sample: peripheral blood. These receptors all come from a woman aged 60 to 75 with acute or convalescent COVID-19.

The CDR3 sequence is CASRPTRASTDTQYF. The CDR3 nucleotides are TGCGCCAGCAGGCCGACCAGGGCTAGCACAGATACGCAGTATTTT. V gene TRBV23-1 combines with J gene TRBJ2-3; D is possibly TRBD1 (5 bases). TRBV23-1 belongs to the ORF category, with a function that is uncertain. The length of the CDR3 is 15 residues. V was shortened by 6 bases and J by 0 bases, with 13 bases between the two germline ends.

The chain links TRBV5-1 to TRBJ2-3; 8 bases agree with TRBD1. This CDR3 has 14 residues. Per the germline V gene, CDR1 is SGHRS and CDR2 is YFSETQ. V was clipped by 7 bases and J by 2 bases; unmatched bases: 6. The CDR3 loop is CASRWTGTTDTQYF. CDR3 coding DNA: TGCGCCAGCCGATGGACAGGGACCACAGATACGCAGTATTTT.